The subject of this entry is one T cell receptor beta chain. It lacks a known antigen. Base qualities are not recorded, but no much larger clone differs from it by a single base. The data were obtained in a study of blood T cells in healthy people across ages (dated by TCRdb to between 2014 and 2017). A note on the overall study: Template switching captured roughly one uniquely barcoded TCR beta cDNA molecule per two T cells in model experiments. The study measured age-related changes in TCR beta repertoire diversity using deep sequencing normalized with unique cDNA molecular identifiers. The donors were divided into four age groups: young (average around 17 years), middle-aged (about 41), aged (under 70) and long-lived (approximately 74). To avoid experimental bias, donors of different ages were spread randomly across the sequencing lanes. Two additional independent replicas of 1 million unique cDNA reads from the same blood draw were analyzed for two donors (one aged 18 to 30 and one aged 80 or older). Beyond this particular receptor, the publication reports: There was a strong correlation between observed TCR beta diversity and the percentage of naive T cells measured by flow cytometry. Observed TCR beta diversity per million T cells fell roughly linearly with age, and a significant reduction was already apparent by age roughly 40. Since profiling was done on bulk unsorted PBMCs, naive and antigen-experienced compartments could not be conclusively compared. Estimates of total diversity based on one million sequenced T cells were considered lower bounds and underestimates. The long-lived group showed more naive CD4+ T cells, fewer expanded clones and increased TCR diversity than the aged group, suggesting age selection. Because donor CMV infection status was unknown, age-related changes in expanded clonotypes were potentially confounded.

The donors were roughly 39 Caucasian individuals from Russia, aged roughly 6 to 95 years, who were systemically healthy. Approximately 10 milliliters of peripheral blood were collected from each donor into EDTA-treated Vacutainer tubes. PBMCs were isolated by Ficoll-Paque density-gradient centrifugation, with at least 7 million obtained per sample. Trizol reagent was used to extract total RNA from PBMCs, with at least 5.5 micrograms per sample. For every donor, an aliquot of PBMCs went through flow cytometry to measure the percentages of naive CD45RAhigh/CD27high T cells. The receptor library was made with 5' RACE. TCRdb records Illumina HiSeq 2500 as the sequencer. The second PCR ran for roughly 7 to 12 cycles and used a J-beta primer mix along with a sample-barcoded 5' primer. A unique molecular identifier was introduced onto each TCR beta cDNA molecule by a template-switch 5' adaptor carrying 12 random nucleotides. Each sample yielded at least 3 million CDR3-containing paired-end reads. First-strand cDNA was synthesized from all RNA with the Mint cDNA synthesis kit, primed by a TRBC-specific oligonucleotide. Following uracil-DNA glycosylase treatment, a first 18-cycle PCR with universal primers M1SS and BC2_uni_R was performed on all cDNA. The authors' analysis ran thus. For normalization, 1 million high-quality reads, each with a distinct molecular identifier, were randomly selected from each sample. Instead of being binned into consensus sequences, reads with shared molecular identifiers were discarded. MiTCR, run with a Q25 quality threshold and the strictest error-elimination algorithm, handled CDR3 identification, clonotype clustering and error correction. A nonparametric unseen species model with Euler transformation was used to estimate lower-bound total TCR beta diversity. Through fastp at Q25 and MiXCR, TCRdb rebuilt clones from the public reads, retaining in-frame beta chains. Rows merge per CDR3 protein into single entries with the most common DNA and genes. TCRdb's processing, not the study's, gives the V and J calls here. The table for this sample lists approximately 670,000 distinct CDR3 sequences; 35% to 50% of them were counted only once. 25% to 30% of the sample lies in the top ten.

Measured from the cysteine to the phenylalanine, the CDR3 is 16 residues long. Only the CDR3 part of the read is kept: 48 bases, read in frame from the first base. Trimming removed 0 bases from V and 11 bases from J; the gene matches leave 16 bases unexplained. From a lookup of the germline V gene (reference sequence), CDR1 and CDR2 are DFQATT and SNEGSKA. The sequenced sample was blood. The receptor's source is a man at least 80 years old in good health. The rearrangement joined TRBV20-1 to TRBJ2-5; 9 bases in the middle match TRBD2. The CDR3 region: CSARDPASGAGNEQYF. The nucleotide sequence is TGCAGTGCTAGAGATCCGGCTAGCGGGGCGGGGAATGAGCAGTACTTC.